A selection of T cell receptor beta chains follows, all from one sample in a study of blood T cell repertoires in COVID-19. The data were produced by immunoSEQ multiplex PCR, yet TCRdb's version contains in-frame clones alone and is incomplete. The top ten clones hold more than 3.5% of a sample with roughly 180,000 clones, about 91% of them seen once. Specimen: peripheral blood. These receptor sequences come from a woman in her 30s with acute or convalescent COVID-19. CDR3s leave out the opening cysteine and the closing phenylalanine or tryptophan. Fields, in order: V gene, J gene, CDR3 protein.

>TRBV11-3|TRBJ2-1
ASSLVGSGSLF
>TRBV2|TRBJ1-1
ASHRGQRTEAF
>TRBV19|TRBJ1-2
ASNRQTGGAGYGYT
>TRBV29-1|TRBJ2-1
STRTSGSLWVEQF
>TRBV10-3|TRBJ2-1
AISEAAGPDNEQF
>TRBV7-2|TRBJ2-5
ASSFQGRQETQY
>TRBV19|TRBJ1-4
ASSFGGEKLF
>TRBV29-1|TRBJ2-7
SVTAPGEQY
>TRBV28|TRBJ1-2
ASSLFGDGYT
>TRBV27|TRBJ2-7
ASSPGLAAGEQY
>TRBV6-5|TRBJ2-7
ASSTGTSFGVQY
>TRBV27|TRBJ2-7
ASSAPGYPPYEQY
>TRBV20-1|TRBJ1-3
SFSRGDTIY
>TRBV7-9|TRBJ1-1
ASSVRGPDTEAF
>TRBV7-9|TRBJ1-3
ASSSIQGFAGNTIY
>TRBV28|TRBJ1-4
ATHRVNEKLF
>TRBV12-3/TRBV12-4|TRBJ1-2
ASSVRLDNGYT